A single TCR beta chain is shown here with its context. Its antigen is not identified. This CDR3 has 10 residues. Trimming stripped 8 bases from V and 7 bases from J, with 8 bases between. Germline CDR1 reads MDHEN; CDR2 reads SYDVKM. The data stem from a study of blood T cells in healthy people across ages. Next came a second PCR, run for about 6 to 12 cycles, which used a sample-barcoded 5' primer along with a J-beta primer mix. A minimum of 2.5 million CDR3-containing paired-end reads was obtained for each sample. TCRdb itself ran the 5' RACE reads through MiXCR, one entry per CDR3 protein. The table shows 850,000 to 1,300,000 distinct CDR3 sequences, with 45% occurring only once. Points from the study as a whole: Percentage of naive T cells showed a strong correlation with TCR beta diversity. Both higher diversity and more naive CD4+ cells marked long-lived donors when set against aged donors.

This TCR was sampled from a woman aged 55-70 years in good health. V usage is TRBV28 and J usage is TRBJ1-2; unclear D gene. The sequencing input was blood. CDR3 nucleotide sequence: TGTGCCAGCGAGGGTAGTGGCTACACCTTC. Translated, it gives CASEGSGYTF.